This T cell receptor beta chain emerged from a study of blood T cell repertoires in COVID-19. Background on the study: Samples representing acute and convalescent COVID-19 were sourced from the United States, Italy and Spain. Sources were T cells, B-cell-depleted T cells, or PBMCs; the material itself was cDNA or gDNA.

This clone was seen many times. This CDR3 comprises 13 residues. The V end lost 4 bases, the J end lost 4 bases, and 9 bases lay between the germline ends. From germline, CDR1 is SGHRS and CDR2 YFSETQ. Original handling: It was from reference gene primer amplification that nucleated cell counts were estimated. Method: immunoSEQ multiplex PCR; TCRdb's copy keeps in-frame clones and lacks some. V and J calls and clone size are copied from that table; D and trimming were computed from the DNA. This sample yields approximately 130,000 clones, of which 60% to 85% are seen a single time; around 18% belongs to the top ten.

The genes are TRBV5-1 and TRBJ2-1; D is unresolved. The sample was peripheral blood. The receptor was derived from an elderly man with acute or convalescent COVID-19. CDR3 amino acids: CASSVSPYNEQFF. The CDR3 nucleotides read TGCGCCAGCAGCGTGTCTCCGTACAATGAGCAGTTCTTC.